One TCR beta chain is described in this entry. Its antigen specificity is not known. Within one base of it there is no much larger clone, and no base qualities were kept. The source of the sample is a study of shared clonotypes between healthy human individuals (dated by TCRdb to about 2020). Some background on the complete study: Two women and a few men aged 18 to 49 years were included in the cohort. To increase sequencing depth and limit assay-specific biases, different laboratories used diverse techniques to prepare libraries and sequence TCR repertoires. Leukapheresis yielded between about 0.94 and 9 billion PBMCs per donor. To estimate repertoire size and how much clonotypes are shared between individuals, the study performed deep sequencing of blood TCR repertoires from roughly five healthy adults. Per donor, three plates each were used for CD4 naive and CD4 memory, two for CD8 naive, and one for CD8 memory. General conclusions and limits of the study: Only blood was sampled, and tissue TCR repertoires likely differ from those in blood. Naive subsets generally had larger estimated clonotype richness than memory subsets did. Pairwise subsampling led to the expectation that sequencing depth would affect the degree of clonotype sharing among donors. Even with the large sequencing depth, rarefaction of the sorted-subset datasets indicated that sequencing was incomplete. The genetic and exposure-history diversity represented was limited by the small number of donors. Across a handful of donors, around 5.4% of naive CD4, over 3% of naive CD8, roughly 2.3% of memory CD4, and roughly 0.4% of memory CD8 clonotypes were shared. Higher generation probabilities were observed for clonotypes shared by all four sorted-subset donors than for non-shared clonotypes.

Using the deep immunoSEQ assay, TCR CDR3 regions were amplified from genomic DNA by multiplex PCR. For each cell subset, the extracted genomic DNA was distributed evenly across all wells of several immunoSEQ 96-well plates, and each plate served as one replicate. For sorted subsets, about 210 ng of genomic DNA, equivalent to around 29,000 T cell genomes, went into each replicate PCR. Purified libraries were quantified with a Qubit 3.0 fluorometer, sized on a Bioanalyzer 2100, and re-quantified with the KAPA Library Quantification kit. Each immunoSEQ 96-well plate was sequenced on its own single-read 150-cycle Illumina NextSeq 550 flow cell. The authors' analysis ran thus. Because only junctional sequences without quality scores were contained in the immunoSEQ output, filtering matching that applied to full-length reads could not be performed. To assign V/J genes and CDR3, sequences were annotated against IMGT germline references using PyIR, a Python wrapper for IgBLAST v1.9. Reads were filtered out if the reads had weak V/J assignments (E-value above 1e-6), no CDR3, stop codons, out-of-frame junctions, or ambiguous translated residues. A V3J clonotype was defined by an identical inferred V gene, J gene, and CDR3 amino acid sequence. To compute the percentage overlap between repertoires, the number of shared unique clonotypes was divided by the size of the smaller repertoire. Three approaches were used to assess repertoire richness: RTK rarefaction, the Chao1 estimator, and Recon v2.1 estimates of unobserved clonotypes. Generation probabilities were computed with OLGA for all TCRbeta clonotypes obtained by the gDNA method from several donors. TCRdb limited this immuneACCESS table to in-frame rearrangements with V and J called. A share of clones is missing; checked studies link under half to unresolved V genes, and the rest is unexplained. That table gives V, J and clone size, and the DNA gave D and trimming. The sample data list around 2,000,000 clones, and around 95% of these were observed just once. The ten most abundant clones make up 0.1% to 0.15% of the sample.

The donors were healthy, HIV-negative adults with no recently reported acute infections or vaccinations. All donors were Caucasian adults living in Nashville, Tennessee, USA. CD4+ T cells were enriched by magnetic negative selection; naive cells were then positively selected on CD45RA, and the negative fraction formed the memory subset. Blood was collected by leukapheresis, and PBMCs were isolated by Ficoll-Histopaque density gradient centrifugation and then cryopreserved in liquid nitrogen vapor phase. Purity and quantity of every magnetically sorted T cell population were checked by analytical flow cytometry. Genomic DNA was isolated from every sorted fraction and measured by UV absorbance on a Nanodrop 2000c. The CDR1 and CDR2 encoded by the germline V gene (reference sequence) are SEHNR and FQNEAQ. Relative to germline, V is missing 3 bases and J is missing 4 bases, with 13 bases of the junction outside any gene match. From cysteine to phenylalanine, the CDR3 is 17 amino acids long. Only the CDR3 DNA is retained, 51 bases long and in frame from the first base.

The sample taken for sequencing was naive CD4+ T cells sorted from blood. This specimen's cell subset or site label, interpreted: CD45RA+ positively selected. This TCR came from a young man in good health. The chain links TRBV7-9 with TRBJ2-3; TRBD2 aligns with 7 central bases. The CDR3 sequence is CASSFSFGLGFPDTQYF. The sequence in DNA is TGTGCCAGCAGCTTCAGTTTTGGACTAGGCTTCCCAGATACGCAGTATTTT.